Detailed here is one TCR beta chain. What it binds is not known. These data originate in a study of blood T cells in healthy people across ages. About 10 milliliters of peripheral blood were drawn from each donor into EDTA-treated tubes. This CDR3 is built from 20 residues. V was trimmed by 2 bases and J by 0 bases, leaving 23 bases between them. Germline V gene sequence: CDR1 MNHEY, CDR2 SVGAGI. Study-wide results and limits: In older individuals, TCR beta diversity per million T cells was lower, falling roughly linearly with age.

Then a second PCR, running roughly 7 to 11 cycles, was carried out with a sample-barcoded 5' primer and a J-beta primer mix. TCRdb redid the calling of the 5' RACE reads with MiXCR, one entry per CDR3 protein. The sample gives around 1.5 million distinct CDR3 sequences, around 42% of which show up once; 7.9% is in the top ten. The sequencing input was blood. The sequence came from a woman younger than 30 in good health. The chain is built from TRBV6-5 and TRBJ1-3; D is ambiguous. CDR3 in DNA: TGTGCCAGCAGTTACCCGAGGGCGGGTACCACAAGATACTCTGGAAACACCATATATTTT. This sequence encodes CASSYPRAGTTRYSGNTIYF.